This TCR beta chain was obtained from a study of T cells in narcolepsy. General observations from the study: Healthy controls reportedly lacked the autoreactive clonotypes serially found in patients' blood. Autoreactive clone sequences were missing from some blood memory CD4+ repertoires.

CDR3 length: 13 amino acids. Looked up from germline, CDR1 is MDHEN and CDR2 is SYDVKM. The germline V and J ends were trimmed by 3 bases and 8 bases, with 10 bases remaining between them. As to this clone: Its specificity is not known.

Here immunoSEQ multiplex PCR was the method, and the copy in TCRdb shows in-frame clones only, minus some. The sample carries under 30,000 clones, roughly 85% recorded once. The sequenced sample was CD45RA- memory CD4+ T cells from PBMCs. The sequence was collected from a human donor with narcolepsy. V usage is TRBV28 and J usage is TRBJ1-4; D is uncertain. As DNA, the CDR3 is TGTGCCAGCAGTTTGGGCCGGTGGGAAAAACTGTTTTTT. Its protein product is CASSLGRWEKLFF.